This T cell receptor (beta chain) was retrieved from a study of T cells after yellow fever vaccination. Looking at the study overall: The authors prepared low-cell-number fractions using SMART-Seq v4 Ultra Low Input. Findings and limits, study-wide: Among primary-vaccination clones, most reappeared after the booster, at almost 98% for CD4 and approximately 88% for CD8. Abundant clonotypes from the bulk population could have been carried over as contaminants into FACS-sorted repertoires.

The ends were cut back, 2 bases at V and 7 bases at J, with 11 bases in the middle. Germline V gene data show CDR1 as SQVTM and CDR2 as ANQGSEA. This CDR3 has 12 amino acids. This clonotype was seen ten or more times. Generation of TCR cDNA used 5'RACE template switching (which added a universal primer site and UMIs). TCRdb fed the 5' RACE reads into MiXCR, producing one record per CDR3 protein. The table has around 47,000 distinct CDR3 sequences, 6% to 7% seen once. The source of this sequence is a man aged 25-40 years who received the YFV17D yellow fever vaccine. The rearrangement uses TRBV29-1 and TRBJ1-1, with unresolved D. Sequences were derived from CD8+ T cells not binding an NS4B(214-222) dextramer, sorted from PBMCs, sampled 45 days after the yellow fever booster vaccination. The CDR3 loop is CSVEFWPFEAFF. The CDR3 DNA reads TGCAGCGTTGAATTCTGGCCCTTTGAAGCTTTCTTT.